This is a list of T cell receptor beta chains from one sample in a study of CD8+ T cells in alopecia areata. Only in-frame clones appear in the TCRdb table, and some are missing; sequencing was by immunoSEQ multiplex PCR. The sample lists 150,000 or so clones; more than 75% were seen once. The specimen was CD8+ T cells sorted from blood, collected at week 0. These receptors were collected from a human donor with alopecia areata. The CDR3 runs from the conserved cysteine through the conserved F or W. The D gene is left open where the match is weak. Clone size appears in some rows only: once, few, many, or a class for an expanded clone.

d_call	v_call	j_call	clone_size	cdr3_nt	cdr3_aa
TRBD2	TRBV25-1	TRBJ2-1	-	TGTGCCAGTGAAATAGCGGGGGTCTACAATGAGCAGTTCTTC	CASEIAGVYNEQFF
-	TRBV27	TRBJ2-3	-	TGTGCCACCTCTCAGACCCCTGTAACAGATACGCAGTATTTT	CATSQTPVTDTQYF
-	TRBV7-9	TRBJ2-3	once	TGTGCCAGCAGCTCAGGGGCCGTCTGGGATACGCAGTATTTT	CASSSGAVWDTQYF
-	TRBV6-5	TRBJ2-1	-	TGTGCCAGCAGTTACAGGTCGGGGAACAATGAGCAGTTCTTC	CASSYRSGNNEQFF
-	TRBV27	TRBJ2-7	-	TGTGCCAGCAGTTTATCGCGGGCAGGGGAGCAGTACTTC	CASSLSRAGEQYF
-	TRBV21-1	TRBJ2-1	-	TGTGCCAGCAGTCCCCAACGGAGGGAAGCCTACAATGAGCAGTTCTTC	CASSPQRREAYNEQFF
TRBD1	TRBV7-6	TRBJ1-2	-	TGTGCCAGCAGCGGTACGACAGGGAGGGGCTATGGCTACACCTTC	CASSGTTGRGYGYTF
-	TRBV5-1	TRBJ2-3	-	TGCGCCAGCAGCTCGGGACACAGCACAGATACGCAGTATTTT	CASSSGHSTDTQYF
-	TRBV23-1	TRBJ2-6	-	TGCGCCGCACCCTTACAGGGAAGGCACTCTGGGGCCAACGTCCTGACTTTC	CAAPLQGRHSGANVLTF
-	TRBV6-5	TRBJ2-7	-	TGTGCCAGCAGTTACTTACAGGGACCCCACGAGCAGTACTTC	CASSYLQGPHEQYF
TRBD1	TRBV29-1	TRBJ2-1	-	TGCAGCGTTGAATCAGGGGACAGGGGGCCAGGTAATGAGCAGTTCTTC	CSVESGDRGPGNEQFF
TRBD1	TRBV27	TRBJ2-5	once	TGTGCCAGCAGTTTATGGGTGACAGGGGGTACGGAGACCCAGTACTTC	CASSLWVTGGTETQYF
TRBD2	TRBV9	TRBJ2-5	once	TGTGCCAGCAGCGTAGGGACTAGCGGGAACCAAGAGACCCAGTACTTC	CASSVGTSGNQETQYF
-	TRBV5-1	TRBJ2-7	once	TGCGCCAGCAGCCTGGGGAACGAGCAGTACTTC	CASSLGNEQYF
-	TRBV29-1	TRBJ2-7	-	TGCAGCGTTGAAGATATAATCCGGGACGGGACCTACGAGCAGTACTTC	CSVEDIIRDGTYEQYF
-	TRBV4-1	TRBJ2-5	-	TGCGCCAGCAGCCAAGTGGTTCGGGCAGACGGGGAGACCCAGTACTTC	CASSQVVRADGETQYF
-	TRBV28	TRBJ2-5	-	TGTGCCAGCAGTTTACGGGGGCCGGCCGAGACCCAGTACTTC	CASSLRGPAETQYF
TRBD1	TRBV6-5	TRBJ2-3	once	TGTGCCAGCAGAAATCAGGGGGCAGGAGATACGCAGTATTTT	CASRNQGAGDTQYF
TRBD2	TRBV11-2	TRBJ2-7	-	TGTGCCAGCAGCTTAGTCACTAGCGGGGGCCGCTACGAGCAGTACTTC	CASSLVTSGGRYEQYF
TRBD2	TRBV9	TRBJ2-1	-	TGTGCCAGCAGCCCCCCAGCGGGAGGGAGCTCCTACAATGAGCAGTTCTTC	CASSPPAGGSSYNEQFF
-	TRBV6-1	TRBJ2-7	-	TGTGCCAGCAGTGAAGGACACTACTACGAGCAGTACTTC	CASSEGHYYEQYF
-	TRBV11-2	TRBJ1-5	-	TGTGCCAGCAGCGGGGGGAGCAATCAGCCCCAGCATTTT	CASSGGSNQPQHF
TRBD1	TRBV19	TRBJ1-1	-	TGTGCCAGTAGTATGGATCGGCCCTGGCAGGGGGCTGATGAAGCTTTCTTT	CASSMDRPWQGADEAFF
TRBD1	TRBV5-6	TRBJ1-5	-	TGTGCCAGCAGCGAGGGACAGGGTGATCATCAGCCCCAGCATTTT	CASSEGQGDHQPQHF
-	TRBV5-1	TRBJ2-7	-	TGCGCCAGCAGCTCAAAATTCGACCTCTGCTCCTACGAGCAGTACTTC	CASSSKFDLCSYEQYF
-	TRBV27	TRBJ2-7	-	TGTGCCAGCAGTTTACAGGGCCCGACCTACGAGCAGTACTTC	CASSLQGPTYEQYF
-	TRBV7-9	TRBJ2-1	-	TGTGCCAGCAGCCTTCCTGAAGCCTACAATGAGCAGTTCTTC	CASSLPEAYNEQFF
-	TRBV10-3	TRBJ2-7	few	TGTGCCATCAGTGAGACGACGTCAGGGACCTACGAGCAGTACTTC	CAISETTSGTYEQYF
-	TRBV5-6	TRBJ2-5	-	TGTGCCAGCAGCTTGGATGGCAGGGGAGGGTGGGAGACCCAGTACTTC	CASSLDGRGGWETQYF
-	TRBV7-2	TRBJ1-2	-	TGTGCCAGCAGCTTAGCGGTGGGGGCAAACTATGGCTACACCTTC	CASSLAVGANYGYTF
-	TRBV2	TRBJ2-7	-	TGTGCCAGCAACGGGGACATGAGCGAGCAGTACTTC	CASNGDMSEQYF
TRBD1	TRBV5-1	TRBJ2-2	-	TGCGCCAGCAGCCCGGGACAGGGGAACACCGGGGAGCTGTTTTTT	CASSPGQGNTGELFF
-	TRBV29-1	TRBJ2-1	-	TGCAGCGTTGGAAGGTCTACTGAGCAGTTCTTC	CSVGRSTEQFF
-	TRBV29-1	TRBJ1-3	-	TGCAGCGTTTTACAGGGAAACTCTGGAAACACCATATATTTT	CSVLQGNSGNTIYF
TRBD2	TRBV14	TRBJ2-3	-	TGTGCCAGCAGCCAAGTGCGGGAGAGAGGGGACACAGATACGCAGTATTTT	CASSQVRERGDTDTQYF
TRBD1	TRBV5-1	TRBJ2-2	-	TGCGCCAGCAGCGCGGGACAGGGGGCTGCCGGGGAGCTGTTTTTT	CASSAGQGAAGELFF
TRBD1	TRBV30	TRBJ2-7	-	TGTGCCTGGAGTGCCCCGGGACAGGGGTTCTACGAGCAGTACTTC	CAWSAPGQGFYEQYF
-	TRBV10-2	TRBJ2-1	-	TGCGCCAGCAGTGAGGTGCTGGGACTGCACAATGAGCAGTTCTTC	CASSEVLGLHNEQFF
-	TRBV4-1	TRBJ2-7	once	TGCGCCAGCAGCCAAGATTGGGGTTCCTACGAGCAGTACTTC	CASSQDWGSYEQYF